This record covers a single TCR beta chain. Its cognate antigen is unknown. When sampled, the donors appeared nominally healthy, though they likely had unrecorded immune exposures. These data come from a study of cytomegalovirus exposure and HLA in healthy donors. Amplification used 60 Vbeta primers and 13 Jbeta primers. Assay used: immunoSEQ multiplex PCR; TCRdb lists only in-frame clones, some missing. The table records around 140,000 clones, approximately 80% of them present only once. Per germline, CDR1 SEHNR and CDR2 FQNEAQ (reference sequence). The length of the CDR3 is 14 residues. Trimming shortened V by 5 bases and J by 6 bases, and 14 bases separated the two germline ends. Study-level results: In a later analysis, the majority of CMV-associated beta chains seemingly showed HLA restriction.

Sequences were obtained from PBMCs. The source of this sequence is a woman in her forties in good health and CMV-seropositive. V and J are TRBV7-9 and TRBJ2-1; possible D gene TRBD2, 5 bases. The chain's CDR3 is CASSQTGLGNEQFF. The CDR3 bases are TGTGCCAGCAGCCAAACCGGACTGGGCAATGAGCAGTTCTTC.